A selection of T cell receptor beta chains follows, all from one sample in a study of blood T cell repertoires in COVID-19. Assay used: immunoSEQ multiplex PCR; TCRdb lists only in-frame clones, some missing. The table includes tens of thousands of clones, around 90% detected once. Source material: peripheral blood. These receptors all come from a woman aged 45-59 years with active or convalescent COVID-19. Both conserved end residues are part of each CDR3. A D gene is named only where the DNA matches it firmly. Some rows have no size entry. The others give once, few or many, or a class for an expanded clone.

v_gene: TRBV5-1; abundance: .; d_gene: .; j_gene: TRBJ1-4; CDR3nt: TGCGCCAGCAGCCAGGGGACGCAACAAAATGAAAAACTGTTTTTT; CDR3aa: CASSQGTQQNEKLFF
v_gene: TRBV6-6; abundance: .; d_gene: TRBD2; j_gene: TRBJ2-5; CDR3nt: TGTGCCAGCACCTACGGACTAGCGGGTGGCGAGACCCAGTACTTC; CDR3aa: CASTYGLAGGETQYF
v_gene: TRBV3-1/TRBV3-2; abundance: .; d_gene: TRBD1; j_gene: TRBJ2-3; CDR3nt: TGTGCCAGCAGCCAAGGGGCAGGGGGCTACGCAGATACGCAGTATTTT; CDR3aa: CASSQGAGGYADTQYF
v_gene: TRBV6-5; abundance: .; d_gene: TRBD1; j_gene: TRBJ2-7; CDR3nt: TGTGCCAGCAGTTTGACAGGGGGCTCCTCCTACGAGCAGTACTTC; CDR3aa: CASSLTGGSSYEQYF
v_gene: TRBV30; abundance: few; d_gene: .; j_gene: TRBJ1-1; CDR3nt: TGTGCCTGGAGTGAGGGACATGTAGGAATGAACACTGAAGCTTTCTTT; CDR3aa: CAWSEGHVGMNTEAFF
v_gene: TRBV30; abundance: .; d_gene: TRBD2; j_gene: TRBJ2-6; CDR3nt: TGTGCCTGGAGTCCCGGGGGGGCTGGGGCCAACGTCCTGACTTTC; CDR3aa: CAWSPGGAGANVLTF
v_gene: TRBV19; abundance: .; d_gene: TRBD1; j_gene: TRBJ1-2; CDR3nt: TGTGCCAGTAGTAGGACCCACCGGGACAGGACCTTAATACATGGCTACACCTTC; CDR3aa: CASSRTHRDRTLIHGYTF
v_gene: TRBV7-2; abundance: .; d_gene: .; j_gene: TRBJ1-1; CDR3nt: TGTGCCAGCAGCCCCCAGGGGTCTGAAGGCACTGAAGCTTTCTTT; CDR3aa: CASSPQGSEGTEAFF
v_gene: TRBV7-6; abundance: .; d_gene: TRBD2; j_gene: TRBJ2-3; CDR3nt: TGTGCCAGCAGCTTAAAGCTAGCGGGGGTCACGGATACGCAGTATTTT; CDR3aa: CASSLKLAGVTDTQYF
v_gene: TRBV7-2; abundance: .; d_gene: .; j_gene: TRBJ2-3; CDR3nt: TGTGCCAGCAGCTTCGGGTCAGGGGGGTTAACAGATACGCAGTATTTT; CDR3aa: CASSFGSGGLTDTQYF
v_gene: TRBV11-1; abundance: .; d_gene: .; j_gene: TRBJ2-7; CDR3nt: TGTGCCAGCAGCCTCCAGGTAGACGAGCAGTACTTC; CDR3aa: CASSLQVDEQYF
v_gene: TRBV5-6; abundance: .; d_gene: .; j_gene: TRBJ1-4; CDR3nt: TGTGCCAGCAGCTTCAGGGGCACTAATGAAAAACTGTTTTTT; CDR3aa: CASSFRGTNEKLFF
v_gene: TRBV2; abundance: .; d_gene: TRBD1; j_gene: TRBJ1-5; CDR3nt: TGTGCCAGCGAAGCGGCAGGGGGCTATCAGCCCCAGCATTTT; CDR3aa: CASEAAGGYQPQHF
v_gene: TRBV5-6; abundance: .; d_gene: TRBD2; j_gene: TRBJ2-3; CDR3nt: TGTGCCAGCACCCCCGAAGGAGCGGGGGCCCCTAGCACAGATACGCAGTATTTT; CDR3aa: CASTPEGAGAPSTDTQYF
v_gene: TRBV7-2; abundance: .; d_gene: .; j_gene: TRBJ1-1; CDR3nt: TGTGCCAGCAGCTTTGGAGGGGAGGGCACTGAAGCTTTCTTT; CDR3aa: CASSFGGEGTEAFF
v_gene: TRBV10-3; abundance: .; d_gene: .; j_gene: TRBJ2-1; CDR3nt: TGTGCCATCAGTGACGGCTCCTACAATGAGCAGTTCTTC; CDR3aa: CAISDGSYNEQFF
v_gene: TRBV7-8; abundance: .; d_gene: TRBD1; j_gene: TRBJ1-5; CDR3nt: TGTGCCAGCAGCCTATTTACAGGGGATCAGCCCCAGCATTTT; CDR3aa: CASSLFTGDQPQHF
v_gene: TRBV6-5; abundance: .; d_gene: .; j_gene: TRBJ1-2; CDR3nt: TGTGCCAGCAGTCCCGGCGGGAACTATGGCTACACCTTC; CDR3aa: CASSPGGNYGYTF
v_gene: TRBV20-1; abundance: .; d_gene: TRBD1; j_gene: TRBJ1-1; CDR3nt: TGCAGTGCTAGTACAGGGGGCCAAGGTGGCACTGAAGCTTTCTTT; CDR3aa: CSASTGGQGGTEAFF
v_gene: TRBV27; abundance: .; d_gene: .; j_gene: TRBJ1-2; CDR3nt: TGTGCCAGCAGTTTATTGAGGATGGGGGGGGGCTCCCCCTCTAAAACTTATGGCTACACCTTC; CDR3aa: CASSLLRMGGGSPSKTYGYTF
v_gene: TRBV13; abundance: .; d_gene: TRBD2; j_gene: TRBJ2-3; CDR3nt: TGTGCCAGCAGCCTGGGACTAGCGGGGGGAGCTGATACGCAGTATTTT; CDR3aa: CASSLGLAGGADTQYF
v_gene: TRBV5-6; abundance: .; d_gene: .; j_gene: TRBJ2-7; CDR3nt: TGTGCCAGCAGCCTTAACTTGGGGGGCGAGCAGTACTTC; CDR3aa: CASSLNLGGEQYF
v_gene: TRBV19; abundance: .; d_gene: TRBD1; j_gene: TRBJ1-2; CDR3nt: TGTGCCAGTGCTAGGGGGCATGGCTACACCTTC; CDR3aa: CASARGHGYTF
v_gene: TRBV9; abundance: .; d_gene: .; j_gene: TRBJ1-6; CDR3nt: TGTGCCAGCAGCGTAGCTCAGGGGCGAGATTCACCCCTCCACTTT; CDR3aa: CASSVAQGRDSPLHF
v_gene: TRBV27; abundance: .; d_gene: TRBD1; j_gene: TRBJ1-6; CDR3nt: TGTGCCAGCAGTCGACAGGGTTTGCCGAATTCACCCCTCCACTTT; CDR3aa: CASSRQGLPNSPLHF
v_gene: TRBV6-6; abundance: .; d_gene: TRBD1; j_gene: TRBJ1-3; CDR3nt: TGTGCCAGCAATCCGGGACAGGGGGCGCACGGAAACACCATATATTTT; CDR3aa: CASNPGQGAHGNTIYF
v_gene: TRBV6-1; abundance: once; d_gene: TRBD1; j_gene: TRBJ1-2; CDR3nt: TGTGCCAGCAGTGAATTGGGGACAGGAGTGGAGGGCTACACCTTC; CDR3aa: CASSELGTGVEGYTF
v_gene: TRBV7-9; abundance: .; d_gene: TRBD2; j_gene: TRBJ2-3; CDR3nt: TGTGCCAGCAGCCCCTCAGCGGGGGCAGATACGCAGTATTTT; CDR3aa: CASSPSAGADTQYF
v_gene: TRBV9; abundance: .; d_gene: .; j_gene: TRBJ2-2; CDR3nt: TGTGCCAGCAGCTCGGGGTACCGCACCCCCGGGGAGCTGTTTTTT; CDR3aa: CASSSGYRTPGELFF
v_gene: TRBV6-2/TRBV6-3; abundance: .; d_gene: .; j_gene: TRBJ1-2; CDR3nt: TGTGCCAGCAGTTACAGCTTCTATGGCTACACCTTC; CDR3aa: CASSYSFYGYTF
v_gene: TRBV30; abundance: .; d_gene: .; j_gene: TRBJ1-2; CDR3nt: TGTGCCTGGAGCCCTATATCGGGCAGGGCACAAGGGGGCTACACCTTC; CDR3aa: CAWSPISGRAQGGYTF
v_gene: TRBV30; abundance: .; d_gene: TRBD1; j_gene: TRBJ1-2; CDR3nt: TGTGCCTGGAGTTCCCGGGACAGGGGGCCCGGCTACACCTTC; CDR3aa: CAWSSRDRGPGYTF
v_gene: TRBV6-5; abundance: few; d_gene: TRBD1; j_gene: TRBJ1-6; CDR3nt: TGTGCCAGCGGTCCAGGGGGCAATTCACCCCTCCACTTT; CDR3aa: CASGPGGNSPLHF
v_gene: TRBV7-8; abundance: .; d_gene: .; j_gene: TRBJ2-2; CDR3nt: TGTGCCAGCAAAACAGGGTCCACCGGGGAGCTGTTTTTT; CDR3aa: CASKTGSTGELFF
v_gene: TRBV5-4; abundance: few; d_gene: TRBD1; j_gene: TRBJ1-2; CDR3nt: TGTGCCAGCAGCACCCGGACAGGGGCGTATGGCTACACCTTC; CDR3aa: CASSTRTGAYGYTF